This T cell receptor (beta chain) is from a study of identical twins. MiXCR was run by TCRdb on the 5' RACE reads, yielding one entry per CDR3 protein. The profile shows around 450,000 distinct CDR3 sequences, around 14% of them singletons. The V gene lost 7 bases and the J gene lost 4 bases, with 11 bases spanning the gap. This CDR3 is built from 13 residues. Germline CDR1 reads SGHTA; CDR2 reads FQGNSA. Study results and limitations: The study reached conclusions through statistical analysis that was cross-sectional, not following the same donors.

Everyone who gave samples was a healthy Caucasian. This clonotype was seen repeatedly, ten times or more. Its antigen is still unknown. The data were also submitted as part of a second study, on yellow fever vaccine responses in identical twins.

The chain recombines TRBV7-2 with TRBJ1-5; no firm D call. Sequencing was carried out using CD4+ T cells sorted from blood. The receptor was derived from a woman aged 18-30 years in good health. CDR3 sequence: CASTTGFNQPQHF. The CDR3 coding sequence is TGTGCCAGCACAACCGGGTTTAATCAGCCCCAGCATTTT.